A selection of T cell receptor beta chains follows, all from one sample in a study of vaccination and CD4 T cells after COVID-19. TCRdb itself ran the PCR reads through MiXCR, one entry per CDR3 protein. The sample lists 20,000 to 30,000 distinct CDR3 sequences, roughly 34% seen once, with about 3.2% in the top ten. Antigens for these TCRs are unknown. Sequencing was performed on CD4+ T cells from blood, cultured in vitro, taken about 7 months after SARS-CoV-2 vaccination. The receptors were sampled from a human donor who had recovered from COVID-19. Each CDR3 is given with its conserved first and last residue. Each record gives: V gene, clone size, J gene, D gene, CDR3 protein, CDR3 DNA. A D gene is named only where the DNA matches it firmly. Size is omitted from some rows. Given values are once, few, many or a class for expanded clones.

v_gene: TRBV20-1
abundance: few
j_gene: TRBJ2-1
d_gene: .
CDR3aa: CSATGGNYYNEQFF
CDR3nt: TGCAGTGCCACCGGAGGGAACTACTACAATGAGCAGTTCTTC

v_gene: TRBV2
abundance: few
j_gene: TRBJ2-3
d_gene: .
CDR3aa: CASSEGVADTQYF
CDR3nt: TGTGCCAGCAGTGAAGGTGTTGCAGATACGCAGTATTTT

v_gene: TRBV11-3
abundance: few
j_gene: TRBJ2-4
d_gene: TRBD2
CDR3aa: CASSLASGGIQYF
CDR3nt: TGTGCCAGCAGCTTAGCGTCGGGGGGCATTCAGTACTTC

v_gene: TRBV10-2
abundance: once
j_gene: TRBJ2-1
d_gene: .
CDR3aa: CASSESYEQFF
CDR3nt: TGCGCCAGCAGTGAGTCATATGAGCAGTTCTTC

v_gene: TRBV27
abundance: .
j_gene: TRBJ1-2
d_gene: TRBD1
CDR3aa: CASRDRVWGGYTF
CDR3nt: TGTGCCAGCAGGGACAGGGTGTGGGGTGGCTACACCTTC

v_gene: TRBV12-3/TRBV12-4
abundance: .
j_gene: TRBJ1-5
d_gene: .
CDR3aa: CASSPQSFNQPQHF
CDR3nt: TGTGCCAGCAGCCCGCAGAGTTTCAATCAGCCCCAGCATTTT

v_gene: TRBV20-1
abundance: .
j_gene: TRBJ1-1
d_gene: .
CDR3aa: CSAPPDGNTEAFF
CDR3nt: TGCAGTGCTCCACCCGACGGGAACACTGAAGCTTTCTTT

v_gene: TRBV6-4
abundance: few
j_gene: TRBJ2-1
d_gene: .
CDR3aa: CASSEWARGKQFF
CDR3nt: TGTGCCAGCAGTGAGTGGGCTAGAGGAAAACAGTTCTTC

v_gene: TRBV4-2
abundance: .
j_gene: TRBJ1-1
d_gene: TRBD1
CDR3aa: CASSQEIGQGGKNTEAFF
CDR3nt: TGTGCCAGCAGCCAAGAGATCGGACAGGGGGGGAAGAACACTGAAGCTTTCTTT

v_gene: TRBV27
abundance: few
j_gene: TRBJ2-3
d_gene: .
CDR3aa: CASRLGITSTDTQYF
CDR3nt: TGTGCCAGCAGACTAGGTATAACTAGCACAGATACGCAGTATTTT

v_gene: TRBV2
abundance: few
j_gene: TRBJ2-7
d_gene: .
CDR3aa: CASSDRMSYEQYF
CDR3nt: TGTGCCAGCAGTGACAGGATGTCCTACGAGCAGTACTTC

v_gene: TRBV4-1
abundance: .
j_gene: TRBJ2-3
d_gene: .
CDR3aa: CASSQAIIVDTQYF
CDR3nt: TGCGCCAGCAGCCAAGCCATCATTGTCGATACGCAGTATTTT

v_gene: TRBV20-1
abundance: few
j_gene: TRBJ2-1
d_gene: TRBD2
CDR3aa: CSARRLAGVYNEQFF
CDR3nt: TGCAGTGCTAGAAGACTAGCGGGAGTCTACAATGAGCAGTTCTTC

v_gene: TRBV10-3
abundance: few
j_gene: TRBJ2-3
d_gene: TRBD2
CDR3aa: CAIKGGLAADTQYF
CDR3nt: TGTGCCATTAAGGGGGGACTAGCGGCAGATACGCAGTATTTT

v_gene: TRBV5-4
abundance: .
j_gene: TRBJ1-6
d_gene: .
CDR3aa: CASSRDRYNSPLHF
CDR3nt: TGTGCCAGCAGTCGGGACCGTTATAATTCACCCCTCCACTTT

v_gene: TRBV7-3
abundance: .
j_gene: TRBJ2-3
d_gene: TRBD2
CDR3aa: CASSLTSLAGGGRDTQYF
CDR3nt: TGTGCCAGCAGCTTAACGTCCCTAGCGGGAGGGGGCAGAGATACGCAGTATTTT

v_gene: TRBV19
abundance: few
j_gene: TRBJ1-6
d_gene: .
CDR3aa: CASSFRVIGSPLHF
CDR3nt: TGTGCCAGTAGTTTCAGGGTTATTGGTTCACCCCTCCACTTT

v_gene: TRBV6-5
abundance: once
j_gene: TRBJ2-2
d_gene: .
CDR3aa: CASSYNTGELFF
CDR3nt: TGTGCCAGCAGTTACAACACCGGGGAGCTGTTTTTT

v_gene: TRBV11-2
abundance: .
j_gene: TRBJ2-6
d_gene: .
CDR3aa: CASSFRGSGANVLTF
CDR3nt: TGTGCCAGCAGCTTTAGGGGCTCTGGGGCCAACGTCCTGACTTTC

v_gene: TRBV7-8
abundance: few
j_gene: TRBJ2-3
d_gene: .
CDR3aa: CASSSTLLTDTQYF
CDR3nt: TGTGCCAGCAGCTCTACCCTACTCACAGATACGCAGTATTTT

v_gene: TRBV7-3
abundance: .
j_gene: TRBJ2-1
d_gene: .
CDR3aa: CASSYTSNSYNEQFF
CDR3nt: TGTGCCAGCAGCTATACCTCCAACTCCTACAATGAGCAGTTCTTC

v_gene: TRBV7-3
abundance: few
j_gene: TRBJ2-1
d_gene: TRBD2
CDR3aa: CASSLGSGRALNEQFF
CDR3nt: TGTGCCAGCAGCTTAGGGAGCGGGAGGGCCCTCAATGAGCAGTTCTTC

v_gene: TRBV5-1
abundance: .
j_gene: TRBJ2-5
d_gene: .
CDR3aa: CASRSSQETQYF
CDR3nt: TGCGCCAGCAGATCCAGTCAGGAGACCCAGTACTTC

v_gene: TRBV7-8
abundance: few
j_gene: TRBJ2-7
d_gene: .
CDR3aa: CASSRTWGQGSYEQYF
CDR3nt: TGTGCCAGCAGCCGAACTTGGGGCCAGGGTAGCTACGAGCAGTACTTC

v_gene: TRBV19
abundance: .
j_gene: TRBJ1-1
d_gene: .
CDR3aa: CASSSPRGNTEAFF
CDR3nt: TGTGCCAGTAGTTCTCCTCGAGGGAACACTGAAGCTTTCTTT

v_gene: TRBV19
abundance: .
j_gene: TRBJ2-7
d_gene: .
CDR3aa: CASSIKGDTGGRYGQYF
CDR3nt: TGTGCCAGTAGTATCAAAGGGGATACTGGGGGCCGCTACGGGCAGTACTTC

v_gene: TRBV7-9
abundance: few
j_gene: TRBJ2-1
d_gene: .
CDR3aa: CASSLGTINWEQFF
CDR3nt: TGTGCCAGCAGCTTAGGGACTATCAACTGGGAGCAGTTCTTC

v_gene: TRBV5-8
abundance: .
j_gene: TRBJ1-2
d_gene: .
CDR3aa: CASSLGGLSYGYTF
CDR3nt: TGTGCCAGCAGCTTAGGTGGACTGTCGTATGGCTACACCTTC

v_gene: TRBV2
abundance: .
j_gene: TRBJ1-5
d_gene: .
CDR3aa: CASSGETGPQHF
CDR3nt: TGTGCCAGCAGCGGGGAAACTGGGCCCCAGCATTTT

v_gene: TRBV7-6
abundance: few
j_gene: TRBJ1-5
d_gene: .
CDR3aa: CASSLAKRQPQHF
CDR3nt: TGTGCCAGCAGCTTAGCGAAACGTCAGCCCCAGCATTTT

v_gene: TRBV20-1
abundance: .
j_gene: TRBJ2-7
d_gene: TRBD2
CDR3aa: CSAPTSGSSYEQYF
CDR3nt: TGCAGTGCTCCCACTAGCGGCAGCTCCTACGAGCAGTACTTC

v_gene: TRBV5-4
abundance: few
j_gene: TRBJ2-5
d_gene: TRBD1
CDR3aa: CASNTGTGQETQYF
CDR3nt: TGTGCCAGCAATACGGGGACAGGCCAAGAGACCCAGTACTTC

v_gene: TRBV2
abundance: .
j_gene: TRBJ2-7
d_gene: .
CDR3aa: CASRGGTYEQYF
CDR3nt: TGTGCCAGCAGGGGGGGCACCTACGAGCAGTACTTC

v_gene: TRBV6-2/TRBV6-3
abundance: .
j_gene: TRBJ2-3
d_gene: .
CDR3aa: CASSYSVGYESTDTQYF
CDR3nt: TGTGCCAGCAGTTATTCGGTGGGCTACGAGAGCACAGATACGCAGTATTTT

v_gene: TRBV19
abundance: .
j_gene: TRBJ2-7
d_gene: .
CDR3aa: CASSGRDKRYEQYF
CDR3nt: TGTGCCAGTAGTGGCCGGGACAAGCGCTACGAGCAGTACTTC

v_gene: TRBV4-2
abundance: few
j_gene: TRBJ2-7
d_gene: .
CDR3aa: CASSQSSYEQYF
CDR3nt: TGTGCCAGCAGCCAGAGCTCCTACGAGCAGTACTTC

v_gene: TRBV3-1
abundance: .
j_gene: TRBJ1-2
d_gene: .
CDR3aa: CASSQDFGGRGYTF
CDR3nt: TGTGCCAGCAGCCAAGATTTTGGGGGGCGGGGCTACACCTTC

v_gene: TRBV19
abundance: .
j_gene: TRBJ2-1
d_gene: TRBD2
CDR3aa: CASSGWTSGLNEQFF
CDR3nt: TGTGCCAGTAGTGGCTGGACTAGCGGGCTCAATGAGCAGTTCTTC

v_gene: TRBV2
abundance: .
j_gene: TRBJ2-5
d_gene: .
CDR3aa: CASQGILGGGQETQYF
CDR3nt: TGTGCCAGTCAGGGAATATTAGGGGGGGGACAAGAGACCCAGTACTTC

v_gene: TRBV21-1
abundance: .
j_gene: TRBJ1-3
d_gene: .
CDR3aa: CASSKGGQPYGNTIYF
CDR3nt: TGTGCCAGCAGCAAAGGAGGGCAACCGTATGGAAACACCATATATTTT

v_gene: TRBV2
abundance: .
j_gene: TRBJ2-1
d_gene: TRBD1
CDR3aa: CASSEGLGDRGFF
CDR3nt: TGTGCCAGCAGTGAAGGGCTTGGGGACAGGGGGTTCTTC

v_gene: TRBV6-1
abundance: .
j_gene: TRBJ2-7
d_gene: .
CDR3aa: CASRATTTYEQYF
CDR3nt: TGTGCCAGCAGGGCTACCACAACCTACGAGCAGTACTTC

v_gene: TRBV20-1
abundance: .
j_gene: TRBJ2-7
d_gene: .
CDR3aa: CSARGEGRQYEQYF
CDR3nt: TGCAGTGCTAGAGGGGAAGGTAGACAGTACGAGCAGTACTTC

v_gene: TRBV10-2
abundance: few
j_gene: TRBJ2-1
d_gene: TRBD2
CDR3aa: CASKLAGGTYNEQFF
CDR3nt: TGCGCCAGCAAGTTAGCGGGAGGTACCTACAATGAGCAGTTCTTC

v_gene: TRBV7-3
abundance: .
j_gene: TRBJ2-2
d_gene: TRBD2
CDR3aa: CASSLKAGVSGELFF
CDR3nt: TGTGCCAGCAGCTTAAAAGCGGGAGTCTCCGGGGAGCTGTTTTTT

v_gene: TRBV2
abundance: .
j_gene: TRBJ1-2
d_gene: .
CDR3aa: CASSEQRDNYGYTF
CDR3nt: TGTGCCAGCAGTGAGCAAAGGGATAACTATGGCTACACCTTC

v_gene: TRBV10-3
abundance: .
j_gene: TRBJ1-1
d_gene: TRBD1
CDR3aa: CAIIGTENTEAFF
CDR3nt: TGTGCCATCATAGGGACAGAGAACACTGAAGCTTTCTTT

v_gene: TRBV6-5
abundance: few
j_gene: TRBJ1-5
d_gene: .
CDR3aa: CASSFTGLGNQPQHF
CDR3nt: TGTGCCAGCAGTTTCACAGGGTTAGGCAATCAGCCCCAGCATTTT

v_gene: TRBV20-1
abundance: few
j_gene: TRBJ1-5
d_gene: .
CDR3aa: CSARRAGAGSNQPQHF
CDR3nt: TGCAGTGCTAGAAGAGCAGGGGCGGGTAGCAATCAGCCCCAGCATTTT

v_gene: TRBV29-1
abundance: .
j_gene: TRBJ1-2
d_gene: .
CDR3aa: CSVDRGYGYTF
CDR3nt: TGCAGCGTTGATCGGGGCTATGGCTACACCTTC

v_gene: TRBV11-2
abundance: .
j_gene: TRBJ2-7
d_gene: .
CDR3aa: CASSFQGPTYEQYF
CDR3nt: TGTGCCAGCAGCTTTCAGGGTCCGACCTACGAGCAGTACTTC

v_gene: TRBV7-7
abundance: .
j_gene: TRBJ1-4
d_gene: .
CDR3aa: CASSAQRGANEKLFF
CDR3nt: TGTGCCAGCAGCGCCCAGAGGGGGGCTAATGAAAAACTGTTTTTT

v_gene: TRBV20-1
abundance: .
j_gene: TRBJ2-3
d_gene: .
CDR3aa: CSASTPGDTQYF
CDR3nt: TGCAGTGCTTCGACTCCAGGGGATACGCAGTATTTT